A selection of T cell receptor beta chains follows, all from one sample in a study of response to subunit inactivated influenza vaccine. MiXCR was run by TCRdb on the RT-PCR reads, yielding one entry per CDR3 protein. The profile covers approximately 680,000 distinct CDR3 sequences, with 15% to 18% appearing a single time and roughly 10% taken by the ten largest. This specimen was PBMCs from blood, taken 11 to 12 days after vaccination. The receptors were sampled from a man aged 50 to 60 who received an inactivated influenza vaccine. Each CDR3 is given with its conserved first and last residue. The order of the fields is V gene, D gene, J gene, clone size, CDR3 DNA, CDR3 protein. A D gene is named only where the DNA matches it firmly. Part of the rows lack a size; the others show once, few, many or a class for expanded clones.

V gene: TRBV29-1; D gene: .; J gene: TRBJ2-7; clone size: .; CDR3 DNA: TGCAGCGTTGAAGATCCCGTTCCCCCCGGGCACGAGCAGTACTTC; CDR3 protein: CSVEDPVPPGHEQYF
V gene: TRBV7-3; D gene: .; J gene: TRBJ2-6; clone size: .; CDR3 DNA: TGTGCCAGCAGCAGAGGCACAGTGGACTCTGGGGCCAACGTCCTGACTTTC; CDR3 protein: CASSRGTVDSGANVLTF
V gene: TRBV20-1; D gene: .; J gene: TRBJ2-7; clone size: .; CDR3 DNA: TGCAGTGCTATTGATTCTAGATACGAGCAGTACTTC; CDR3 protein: CSAIDSRYEQYF
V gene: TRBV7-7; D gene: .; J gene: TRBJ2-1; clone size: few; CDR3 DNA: TGTGCTAGCAGCTTAGGCGAGGGTGTCGGTGAGCAGTTCTTC; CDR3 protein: CASSLGEGVGEQFF
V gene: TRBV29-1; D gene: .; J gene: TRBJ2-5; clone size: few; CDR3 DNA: TGCAGCGTTGGTTACAGGCAAGAGACCCAGTACTTC; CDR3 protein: CSVGYRQETQYF
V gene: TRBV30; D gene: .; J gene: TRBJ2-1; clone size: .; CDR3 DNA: TGTGCCTGGAGTGATTCTAGCTCCTACAATGAGCAGTTCTTC; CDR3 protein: CAWSDSSSYNEQFF
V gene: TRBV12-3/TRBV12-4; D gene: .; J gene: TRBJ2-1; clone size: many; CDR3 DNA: TGTGCCAGCAGCCGCCCCGGGACCCACAATGAGCAGTTCTTC; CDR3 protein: CASSRPGTHNEQFF
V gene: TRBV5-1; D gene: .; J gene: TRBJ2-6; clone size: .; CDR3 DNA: TGCGCCAGCAGCCATCCCCCCGGGAGCCCACCTCTTTATGGGGCCAACGTCCTGACTTTC; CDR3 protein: CASSHPPGSPPLYGANVLTF
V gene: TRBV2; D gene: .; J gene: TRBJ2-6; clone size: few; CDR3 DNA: TGTGCCAGCAGCAGAGAGGGGTTATCTGGGGCCAACGTCCTGACTTTC; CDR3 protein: CASSREGLSGANVLTF
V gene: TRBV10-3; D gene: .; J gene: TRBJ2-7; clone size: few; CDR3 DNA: TGTGCCATCAGTGAGTCTCCTGGTCAGGGCGTAACCTACGAGCAGTACTTC; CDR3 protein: CAISESPGQGVTYEQYF
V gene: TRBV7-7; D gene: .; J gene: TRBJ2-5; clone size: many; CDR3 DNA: TGTGCCAGCAGCTTAGATTTGGGGGGCCAAGAGACCCAGTACTTC; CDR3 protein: CASSLDLGGQETQYF
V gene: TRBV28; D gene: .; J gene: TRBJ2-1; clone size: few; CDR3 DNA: TGTGCCAGCAGTCTGGTGGCATCATACAATGAGCAGTTCTTC; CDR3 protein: CASSLVASYNEQFF
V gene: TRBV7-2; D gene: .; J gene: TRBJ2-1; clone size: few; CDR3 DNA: TGTGCCAGCAGCCGGGGACTCCAGAATGAGCAGTTCTTC; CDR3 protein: CASSRGLQNEQFF
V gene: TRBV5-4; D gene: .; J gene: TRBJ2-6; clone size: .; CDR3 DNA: TGTGCCAGCAGCTTGGACCGGGGGCTTCTCTCTGGGGCCAACGTCCTGACTTTC; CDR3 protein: CASSLDRGLLSGANVLTF
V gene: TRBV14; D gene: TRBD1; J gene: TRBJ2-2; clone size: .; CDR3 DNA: TGTGCCAGCAGCCACCGCAGGGGGCGCGGGACCGGGGAGCTGTTTTTT; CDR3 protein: CASSHRRGRGTGELFF
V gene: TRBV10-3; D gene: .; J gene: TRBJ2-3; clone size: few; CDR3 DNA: TGTGCCATCAGTGAGGTTTATAGGGACACAAATACGCAGTATTTT; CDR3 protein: CAISEVYRDTNTQYF
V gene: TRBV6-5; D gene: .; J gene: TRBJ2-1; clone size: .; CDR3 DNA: TGTGCCAGCACTTCCGGGACGGTCAACAATGAGCAGTTCTTC; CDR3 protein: CASTSGTVNNEQFF
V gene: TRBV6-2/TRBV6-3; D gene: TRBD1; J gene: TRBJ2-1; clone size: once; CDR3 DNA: TGTGCCAGCCGGCGGACAGGGCCCAATGAGCAGTTCTTC; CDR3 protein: CASRRTGPNEQFF
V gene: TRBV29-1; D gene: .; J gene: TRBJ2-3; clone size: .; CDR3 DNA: TGCAGCGCCTACCCAAGGAGGGCTGAAGCAGATACGCAGTATTTT; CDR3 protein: CSAYPRRAEADTQYF
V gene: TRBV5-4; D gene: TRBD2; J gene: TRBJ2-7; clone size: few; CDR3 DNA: TGTGCCAGCAGCTTAGGGACTAGCGAACAGTACTTC; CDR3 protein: CASSLGTSEQYF
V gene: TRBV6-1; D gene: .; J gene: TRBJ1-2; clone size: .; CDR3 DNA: TGTGCCAGCAGCGCGCCTGGGGGTCTAATCCGCTACACCTTC; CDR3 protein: CASSAPGGLIRYTF
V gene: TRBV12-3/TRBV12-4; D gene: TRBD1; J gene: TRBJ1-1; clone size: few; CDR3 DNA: TGTGCCAGCAGGGGACAGGGTTTCTTGGCTTTCTTT; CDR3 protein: CASRGQGFLAFF
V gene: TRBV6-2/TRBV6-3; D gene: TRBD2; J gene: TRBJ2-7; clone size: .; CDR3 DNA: TGTGCCAGCAGTTCACTAGCGGGAGCTTTCGAGCAGTACTTC; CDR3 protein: CASSSLAGAFEQYF
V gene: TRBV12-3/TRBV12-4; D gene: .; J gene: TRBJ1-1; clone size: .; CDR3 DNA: TGTGCCAGCAGTTTCCAGGAAAGGGGCACTGAAGCTTTCTTT; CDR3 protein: CASSFQERGTEAFF
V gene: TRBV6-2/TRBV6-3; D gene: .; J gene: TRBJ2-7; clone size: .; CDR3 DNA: TGTGCCAGCAGTCCGACGACAGGCATCGGGACCTACGAGCAGTACTTC; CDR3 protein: CASSPTTGIGTYEQYF
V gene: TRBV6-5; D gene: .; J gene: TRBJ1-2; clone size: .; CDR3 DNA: TGTGCCAGCCACACCGCTAACTATGGCTACACCTTC; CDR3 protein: CASHTANYGYTF
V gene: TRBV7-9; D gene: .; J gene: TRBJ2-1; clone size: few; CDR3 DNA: TGTGCCAGCAGCTTTGTCCCGAATGAGCAGTTCTTC; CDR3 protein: CASSFVPNEQFF
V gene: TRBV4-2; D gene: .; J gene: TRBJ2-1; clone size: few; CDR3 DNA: TGTGCCAGCAGCCAAGATAGCACGGCCAGGAATGAGCAGTTCTTC; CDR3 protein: CASSQDSTARNEQFF
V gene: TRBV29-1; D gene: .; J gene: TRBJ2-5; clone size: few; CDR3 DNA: TGCAGCGTTGGTAGCATGACGGAGACCCAGTACTTC; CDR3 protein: CSVGSMTETQYF
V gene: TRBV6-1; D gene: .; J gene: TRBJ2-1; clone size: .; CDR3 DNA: TGTGCCAGCACCAGACCAGGTGGGAGCTCCTACAATGAGCAGTTCTTC; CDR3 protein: CASTRPGGSSYNEQFF
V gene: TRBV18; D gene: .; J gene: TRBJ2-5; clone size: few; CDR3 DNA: TGTGCCAGCTCACCACCAGGGGAAGGGACCCAGTACTTC; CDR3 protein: CASSPPGEGTQYF
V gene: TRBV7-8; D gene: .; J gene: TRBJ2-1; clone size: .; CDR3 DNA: TGTGCCAGCAGCTTAGCTCCTCTGTGGGTTAGCTCCTACAATGAGCAGTTCTTC; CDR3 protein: CASSLAPLWVSSYNEQFF
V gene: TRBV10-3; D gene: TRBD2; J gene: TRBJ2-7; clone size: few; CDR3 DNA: TGTGCCATCAGTGCACTAGCGGGAGAGGGAGAGCAGTACTTC; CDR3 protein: CAISALAGEGEQYF
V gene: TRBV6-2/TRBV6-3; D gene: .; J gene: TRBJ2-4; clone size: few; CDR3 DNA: TGTGCCAGCACCCGGGCGGGATTCCAAAACATTCAGTACTTC; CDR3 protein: CASTRAGFQNIQYF
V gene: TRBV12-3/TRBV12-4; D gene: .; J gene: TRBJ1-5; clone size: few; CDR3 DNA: TGTGCCAGCAGTTCAAGGGAACATCAGCCCCAGCATTTT; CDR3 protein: CASSSREHQPQHF
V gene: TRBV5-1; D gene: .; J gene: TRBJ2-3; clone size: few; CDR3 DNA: TGCGCCAGCAGCTTGGCCCTAGGTAGCGGTCCCACAGATACGCAGTATTTT; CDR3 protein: CASSLALGSGPTDTQYF
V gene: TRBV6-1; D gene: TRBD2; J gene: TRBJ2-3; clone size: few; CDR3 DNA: TGTGCCAGCAGTGAAGCAGGACTAGGAACTAGCACAGATACGCAGTATTTT; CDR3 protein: CASSEAGLGTSTDTQYF
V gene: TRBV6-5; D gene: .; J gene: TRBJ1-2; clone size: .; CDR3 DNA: TGTGCCAGCAGTTACTCTGGCAGGGCAGGGGGCTACACCTTC; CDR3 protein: CASSYSGRAGGYTF
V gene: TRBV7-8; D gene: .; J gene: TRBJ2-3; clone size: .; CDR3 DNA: TGTGCCAGCAGCTTAAGACAGGGAGGGTCAGATACGCAGTATTTT; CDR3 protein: CASSLRQGGSDTQYF
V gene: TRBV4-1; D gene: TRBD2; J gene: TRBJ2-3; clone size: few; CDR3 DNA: TGCGCCAGCAGTCTAGCGGGGGGAGTTAGCACAGATACGCAGTATTTT; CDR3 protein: CASSLAGGVSTDTQYF
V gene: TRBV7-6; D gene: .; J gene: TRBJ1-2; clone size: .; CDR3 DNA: TGTGCCAGCAGCAACCGTAAGGGGTATGGCTACACCTTC; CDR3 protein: CASSNRKGYGYTF
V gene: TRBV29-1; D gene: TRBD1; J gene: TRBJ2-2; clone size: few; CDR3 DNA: TGCAGCGTTAAGGTTGGACAGGGGAAAAAGTGGGACACCGGGGAGCTGTTTTTT; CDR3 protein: CSVKVGQGKKWDTGELFF
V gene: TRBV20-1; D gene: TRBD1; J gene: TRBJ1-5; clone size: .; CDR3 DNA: TGCAGTGCTCAACAGGGGAATCAGCCCCAGCATTTT; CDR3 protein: CSAQQGNQPQHF
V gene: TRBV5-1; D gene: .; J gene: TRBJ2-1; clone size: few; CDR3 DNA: TGCGCCAGCAGTACAGACAGTAGTGAGCAGTTCTTC; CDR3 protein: CASSTDSSEQFF
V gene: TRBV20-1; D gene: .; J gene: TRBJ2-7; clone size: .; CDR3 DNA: TGCAGTGCTAGAGTCCTAGCGCGAGTTTCCGAGCAGTACTTC; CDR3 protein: CSARVLARVSEQYF
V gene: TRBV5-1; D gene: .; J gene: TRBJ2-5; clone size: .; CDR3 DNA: TGCGCCAGCAGCTTGTCCCGACCCGAGAAGACCCAGTACTTC; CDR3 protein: CASSLSRPEKTQYF
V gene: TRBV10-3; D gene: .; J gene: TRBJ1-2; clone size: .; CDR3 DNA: TGTGCCATCAGTGAGGGCAGCGCTAACTTATGGAACTATGGCTACACCTTC; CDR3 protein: CAISEGSANLWNYGYTF
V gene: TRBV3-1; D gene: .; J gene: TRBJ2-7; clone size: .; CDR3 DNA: TGTGCCAGCAGCCAAGCACCGCCATACGAGCAGTACTTC; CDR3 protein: CASSQAPPYEQYF
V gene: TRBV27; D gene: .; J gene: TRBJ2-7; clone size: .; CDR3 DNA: TGTGCCAGCAGTCCAACCCCCACTGGGTTCTCCTCCGAGCAGTACTTC; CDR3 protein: CASSPTPTGFSSEQYF
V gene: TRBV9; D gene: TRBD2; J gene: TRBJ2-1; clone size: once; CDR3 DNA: TGTGCCAGCAGCCCCACTAGCGAAGCAATGTTTTCGCAGTTCTTC; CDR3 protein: CASSPTSEAMFSQFF
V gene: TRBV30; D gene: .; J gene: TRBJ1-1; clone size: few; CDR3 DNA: TGTGCCTGGAGTGTAACTCAGAACACTGAAGCTTTCTTT; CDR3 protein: CAWSVTQNTEAFF
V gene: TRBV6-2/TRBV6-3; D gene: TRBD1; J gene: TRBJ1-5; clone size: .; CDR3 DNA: TGTGCCAGCAGACGAGACAGGGCCCCTCAGCCCCAGCATTTT; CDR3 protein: CASRRDRAPQPQHF
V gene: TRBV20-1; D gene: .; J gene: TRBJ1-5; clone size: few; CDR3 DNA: TGCAGTGCCAAGGGAAGCGGAGGGCAGCCCCAGCATTTT; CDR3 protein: CSAKGSGGQPQHF
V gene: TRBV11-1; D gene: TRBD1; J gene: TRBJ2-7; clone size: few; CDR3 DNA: TGTGCCAGCAGCTTAGGGGACAGGGACGTCTGGTATAGCTCCTACGAGCAGTACTTC; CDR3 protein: CASSLGDRDVWYSSYEQYF
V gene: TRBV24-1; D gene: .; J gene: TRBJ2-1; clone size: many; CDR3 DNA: TGTGCCACAGGAACCGGGCCGCCGAGAGGTGAGCAGTTCTTC; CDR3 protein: CATGTGPPRGEQFF
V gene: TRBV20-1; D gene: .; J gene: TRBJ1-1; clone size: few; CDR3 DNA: TGCAGTGCTAACTGGATGAACACTGAAGCTTTCTTT; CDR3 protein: CSANWMNTEAFF
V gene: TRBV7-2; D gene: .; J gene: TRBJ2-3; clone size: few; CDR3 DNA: TGTGCCAGCAGCTCCCCAGGGCTGTATACGCAGTATTTT; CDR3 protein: CASSSPGLYTQYF
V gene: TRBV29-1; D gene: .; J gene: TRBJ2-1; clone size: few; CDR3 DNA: TGCAGCGTTGATCTAGCGTGGGGTGAGCAGTTCTTC; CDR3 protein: CSVDLAWGEQFF